This T cell receptor beta chain was identified in a study of Ad26.COV2.S vaccination and SARS-CoV-2 variants. Across the study: Ad26.COV2.S shots went into the muscle once or twice, 56 days apart.

Sequencing used immunoSEQ multiplex PCR; TCRdb keeps in-frame clones, though not all of them. This table has roughly 400,000 clones, around 93% appearing once. The treatment here: roughly 18 received Ad26.COV2.S at low or high dose, single or two shots; roughly five received placebo; per-sample allocation not given. Day 63 after the first vaccine or placebo injection was the time point for sampling. Germline CDR1 SGHNT, CDR2 YYREEE (reference sequence). This CDR3 is built from 12 residues. Trimming pared 0 bases from V and 6 bases from J, leaving 6 bases between. The sequencing here drew on peripheral blood, taken in a trial of Ad26.COV2.S vaccine versus placebo. The receptor's source is a person aged 18 to 65 who received the Ad26.COV2.S COVID-19 vaccine or a placebo. The chain uses TRBV5-4 and TRBJ1-1; D gene unclear. The CDR3 here is CASSLGWAEAFF. For the CDR3, the DNA is TGTGCCAGCAGCTTGGGGTGGGCTGAAGCTTTCTTT.